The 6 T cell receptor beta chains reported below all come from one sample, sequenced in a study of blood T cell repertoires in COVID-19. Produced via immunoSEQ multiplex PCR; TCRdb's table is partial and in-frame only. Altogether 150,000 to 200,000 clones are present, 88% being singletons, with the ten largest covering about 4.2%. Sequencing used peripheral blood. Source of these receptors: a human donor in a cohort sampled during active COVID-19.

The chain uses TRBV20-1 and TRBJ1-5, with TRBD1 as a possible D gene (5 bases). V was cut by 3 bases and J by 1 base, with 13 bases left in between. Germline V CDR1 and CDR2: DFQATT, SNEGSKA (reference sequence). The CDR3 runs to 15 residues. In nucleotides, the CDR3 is TGCAGTGCTAGTTGGGGCACTTTGAGCAATCAGCCCCAGCATTTT. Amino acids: CSASWGTLSNQPQHF.

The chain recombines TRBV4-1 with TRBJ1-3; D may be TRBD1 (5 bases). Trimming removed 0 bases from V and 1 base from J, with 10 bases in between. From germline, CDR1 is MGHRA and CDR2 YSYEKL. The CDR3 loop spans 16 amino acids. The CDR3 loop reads CASSQEGAASGNTIYF. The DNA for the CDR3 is TGCGCCAGCAGCCAAGAAGGGGCGGCATCTGGAAACACCATATATTTT.

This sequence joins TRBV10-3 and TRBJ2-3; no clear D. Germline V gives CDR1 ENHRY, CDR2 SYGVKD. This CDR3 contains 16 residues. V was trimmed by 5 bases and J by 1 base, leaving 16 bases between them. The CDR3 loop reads CAISPSPRFGTDTQYF. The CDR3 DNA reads TGTGCCATCAGTCCAAGCCCTCGATTTGGCACAGATACGCAGTATTTT.

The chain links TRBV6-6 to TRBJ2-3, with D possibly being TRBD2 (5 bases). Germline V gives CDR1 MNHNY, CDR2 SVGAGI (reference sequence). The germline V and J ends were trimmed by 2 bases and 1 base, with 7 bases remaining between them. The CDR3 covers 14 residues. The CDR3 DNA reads TGTGCCAGCAGTTACCCCGGGGGCACAGATACGCAGTATTTT. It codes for CASSYPGGTDTQYF.

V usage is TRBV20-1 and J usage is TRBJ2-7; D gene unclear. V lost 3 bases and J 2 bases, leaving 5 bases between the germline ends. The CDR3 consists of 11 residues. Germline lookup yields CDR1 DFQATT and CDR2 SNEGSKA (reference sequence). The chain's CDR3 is CSASVAYEQYF. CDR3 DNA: TGCAGTGCTAGCGTCGCCTACGAGCAGTACTTC.

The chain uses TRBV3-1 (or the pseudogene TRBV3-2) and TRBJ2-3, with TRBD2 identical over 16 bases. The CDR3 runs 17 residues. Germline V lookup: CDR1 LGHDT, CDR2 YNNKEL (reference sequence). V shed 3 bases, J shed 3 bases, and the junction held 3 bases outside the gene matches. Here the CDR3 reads CASSQGLAGGPTDTQYF. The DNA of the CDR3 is TGTGCCAGCAGCCAGGGACTAGCGGGGGGGCCGACAGATACGCAGTATTTT.